A selection of T cell receptor beta chains follows, all from one sample in a study of blood T cell repertoires in COVID-19. The protocol was immunoSEQ multiplex PCR, while the TCRdb copy is restricted to in-frame clones and leaves out a portion. The sample holds about 210,000 clones, approximately 85% seen once. Sequences were obtained from peripheral blood. The receptor set was obtained from a woman between 50 and 59 years old with active or convalescent COVID-19. CDR3s include the opening cysteine and the closing phenylalanine or tryptophan. D genes are given only for firm matches. Clone size is stated in some rows and not others, as once, few, many or a class when expanded.

>TRBJ2-3|TRBD2|medium-sized|15|TRBV24-1
CATSEKLAGTDTQYF
TGTGCCACCAGTGAAAAGCTAGCGGGCACAGATACGCAGTATTTT
>TRBJ2-3|-|-|12|TRBV5-1
CASSFQTDTQYF
TGCGCCAGCAGCTTTCAAACAGATACGCAGTATTTT
>TRBJ2-6|-|-|15|TRBV6-2/TRBV6-3
CASSYEASGANVLTF
TGTGCCAGCAGTTATGAAGCCTCTGGGGCCAACGTCCTGACTTTC
>TRBJ1-2|-|-|16|TRBV5-1
CASSLDASGANYGYTF
TGCGCCAGCAGCTTGGACGCCAGTGGAGCTAACTATGGCTACACCTTC
>TRBJ1-3|TRBD1|-|15|TRBV2
CASGRDRGGGNTIYF
TGTGCCAGCGGTCGGGACAGGGGGGGCGGAAACACCATATATTTT
>TRBJ1-5|TRBD1|-|15|TRBV2
CASSEWTGPGQPQHF
TGTGCCAGCAGTGAATGGACAGGGCCTGGCCAGCCCCAGCATTTT
>TRBJ2-7|TRBD1|-|13|TRBV19
CASSDQQGYEQYF
TGTGCCAGTAGTGACCAACAGGGGTACGAGCAGTACTTC
>TRBJ1-1|-|-|14|TRBV11-2
CASSLGPATTEAFF
TGTGCCAGCAGCTTAGGCCCCGCTACCACTGAAGCTTTCTTT
>TRBJ2-3|-|-|22|TRBV21-1
CASSKGNLLAGTNYRSTDTQYF
TGTGCCAGCAGCAAAGGAAACCTTTTAGCGGGGACAAATTACCGGAGCACAGATACGCAGTATTTT
>TRBJ1-3|-|-|16|TRBV5-4
CASSLGAGSSGNTIYF
TGTGCCAGCAGCTTGGGAGCCGGGAGCTCTGGAAACACCATATATTTT
>TRBJ2-1|TRBD1|few|18|TRBV24-1
CATSDSSTGGRGYNEQFF
TGTGCCACCAGTGATTCCTCTACAGGGGGCAGAGGCTACAATGAGCAGTTCTTC
>TRBJ1-6|TRBD1|once|13|TRBV28
CASLGTGSSPLHF
TGTGCCAGCTTAGGGACAGGATCCTCACCCCTCCACTTT
>TRBJ1-1|-|-|12|TRBV15
CATSRVYTEAFF
TGTGCCACCAGCAGAGTCTACACTGAAGCTTTCTTT
>TRBJ2-5|-|-|13|TRBV5-6
CASSLTGRETQYF
TGTGCCAGCAGCTTGACAGGGCGAGAGACCCAGTACTTC
>TRBJ1-5|TRBD1|-|13|TRBV5-5
CASSQGADQPQHF
TGTGCCAGCAGTCAGGGGGCTGATCAGCCCCAGCATTTT
>TRBJ1-6|TRBD1|-|16|TRBV5-8
CASSLTRQGAASPLHF
TGTGCCAGCAGCCTAACACGACAGGGGGCAGCTTCACCCCTCCACTTT
>TRBJ1-3|-|once|14|TRBV6-5
CASRSRGSGNTIYF
TGTGCCAGCAGGAGCAGGGGCTCAGGAAACACCATATATTTT
>TRBJ1-1|TRBD1|-|11|TRBV20-1
CSAIDRGEAFF
TGCAGTGCTATCGACAGGGGTGAAGCTTTCTTT
>TRBJ1-6|-|-|13|TRBV4-1
CAWGVIRRSPLHF
TGCGCCTGGGGGGTGATCCGGCGATCACCCCTCCACTTT
>TRBJ1-5|-|few|15|TRBV5-1
CASSLDGGRGQPQHF
TGCGCCAGCAGCTTGGATGGGGGCCGAGGGCAGCCCCAGCATTTT
>TRBJ1-6|-|-|13|TRBV12-3/TRBV12-4
CASSPTGNSPLHF
TGTGCCAGCAGTCCCACAGGAAATTCACCCCTCCACTTT
>TRBJ1-4|-|-|17|TRBV5-6
CASSLEGTAGLNEKLFF
TGTGCCAGCAGCTTGGAGGGAACGGCAGGGCTTAATGAAAAACTGTTTTTT
>TRBJ1-3|-|-|14|TRBV25-1
CATSSGLSGNTIYF
TGTGCAACCAGCTCGGGGTTATCAGGAAACACCATATATTTT
>TRBJ2-2|-|-|13|TRBV19
CASTPVHTGELFF
TGTGCCAGTACCCCCGTCCACACCGGGGAGCTGTTTTTT
>TRBJ2-3|-|once|16|TRBV5-1
CASSLAVGGPTDTQYF
TGCGCCAGCAGCTTGGCCGTAGGCGGCCCCACAGATACGCAGTATTTT
>TRBJ1-1|-|-|13|TRBV3-1/TRBV3-2
CASTFRGIPEAFF
TGTGCCAGCACCTTCAGGGGTATCCCTGAAGCTTTCTTT
>TRBJ1-2|-|-|13|TRBV10-2
CASRTTGISGYTF
TGCGCCAGCAGGACAACAGGTATCAGTGGCTACACCTTC